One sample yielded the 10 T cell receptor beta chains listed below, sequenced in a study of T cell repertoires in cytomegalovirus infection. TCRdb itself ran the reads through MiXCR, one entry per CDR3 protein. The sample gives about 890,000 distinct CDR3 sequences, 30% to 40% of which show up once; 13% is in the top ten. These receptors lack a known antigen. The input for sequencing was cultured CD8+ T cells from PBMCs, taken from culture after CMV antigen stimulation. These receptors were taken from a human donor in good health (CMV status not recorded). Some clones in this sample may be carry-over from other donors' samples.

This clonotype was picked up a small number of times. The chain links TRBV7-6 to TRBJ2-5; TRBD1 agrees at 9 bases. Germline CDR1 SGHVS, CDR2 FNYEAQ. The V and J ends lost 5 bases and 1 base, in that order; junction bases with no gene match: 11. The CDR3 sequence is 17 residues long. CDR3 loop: CASSPRSTGGSQETQYF. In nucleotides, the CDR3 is TGTGCCAGCAGCCCCCGTTCGACAGGGGGGTCCCAAGAGACCCAGTACTTC.

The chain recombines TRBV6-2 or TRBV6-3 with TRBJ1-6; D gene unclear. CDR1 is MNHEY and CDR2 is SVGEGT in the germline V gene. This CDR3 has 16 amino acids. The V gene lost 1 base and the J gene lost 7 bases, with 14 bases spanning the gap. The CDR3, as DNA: TGTGCCAGCAGTTACTTTCCCCATCGGATGAATTCACCCCTCCACTTT. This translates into CASSYFPHRMNSPLHF.

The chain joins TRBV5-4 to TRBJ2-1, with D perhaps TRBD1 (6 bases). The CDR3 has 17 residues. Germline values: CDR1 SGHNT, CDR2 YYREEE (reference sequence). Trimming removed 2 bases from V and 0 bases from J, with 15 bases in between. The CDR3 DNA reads TGTGCCAGCAGCTTATCACAGGGACCCGACTCCTACAATGAGCAGTTCTTC. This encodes CASSLSQGPDSYNEQFF.

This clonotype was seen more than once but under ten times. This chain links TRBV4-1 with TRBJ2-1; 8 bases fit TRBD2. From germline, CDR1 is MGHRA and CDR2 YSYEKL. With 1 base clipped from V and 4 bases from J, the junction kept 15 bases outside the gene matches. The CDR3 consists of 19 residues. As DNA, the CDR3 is TGCGCCAGCAGCCAAGGCATTACCGGGATAGCGGGGACTTACAATGAGCAGTTCTTC. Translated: CASSQGITGIAGTYNEQFF.

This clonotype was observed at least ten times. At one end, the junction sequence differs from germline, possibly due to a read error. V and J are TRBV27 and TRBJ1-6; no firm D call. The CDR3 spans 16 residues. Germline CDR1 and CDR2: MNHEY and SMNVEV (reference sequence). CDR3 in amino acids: CASSLSGSSYNSPLHF. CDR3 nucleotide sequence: TGTGCCAGCAGCTTATCCGGTAGCTCCTATAATTCACCCCTCCACTTT.

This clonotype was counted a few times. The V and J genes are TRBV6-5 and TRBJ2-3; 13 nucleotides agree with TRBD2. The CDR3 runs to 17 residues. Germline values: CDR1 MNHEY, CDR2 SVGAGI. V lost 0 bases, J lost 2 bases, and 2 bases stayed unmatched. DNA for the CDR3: TGTGCCAGCAGTTACTCGACTAGCGGGGGGTACACAGATACGCAGTATTTT. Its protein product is CASSYSTSGGYTDTQYF.

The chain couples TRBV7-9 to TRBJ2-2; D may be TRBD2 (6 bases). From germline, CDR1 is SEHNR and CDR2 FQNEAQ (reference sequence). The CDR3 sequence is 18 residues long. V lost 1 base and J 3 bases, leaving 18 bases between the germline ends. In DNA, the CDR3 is TGTGCCAGCAGCTTAGTGTCCCGTGGGGAGGCGTACACCGGGGAGCTGTTTTTT. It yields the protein CASSLVSRGEAYTGELFF. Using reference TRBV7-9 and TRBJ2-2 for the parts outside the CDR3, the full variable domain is DTGVSQNPRHKITKRGQNVTFRCDPISEHNRLYWYRQTLGQGPEFLTYFQNEAQLEKSRLLSDRFSAERPKGSFSTLEIQRTEQGDSAMYLCASSLVSRGEAYTGELFFGEGSRLTVL.

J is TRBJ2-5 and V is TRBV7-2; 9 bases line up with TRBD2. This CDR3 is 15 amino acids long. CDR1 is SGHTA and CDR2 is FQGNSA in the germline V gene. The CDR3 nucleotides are TGTGACATGGGGTATCGCGGGGGGGCCGAGGAGACCCAGTACTTC. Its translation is CDMGYRGGAEETQYF.

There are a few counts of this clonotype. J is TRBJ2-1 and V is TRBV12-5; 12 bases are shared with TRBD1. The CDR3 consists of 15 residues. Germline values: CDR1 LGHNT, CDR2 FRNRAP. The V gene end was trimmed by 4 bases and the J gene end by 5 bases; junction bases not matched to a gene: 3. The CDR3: CASGSGQGADNEQFF. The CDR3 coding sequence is TGTGCTAGTGGTTCGGGACAGGGGGCGGACAATGAGCAGTTCTTC.

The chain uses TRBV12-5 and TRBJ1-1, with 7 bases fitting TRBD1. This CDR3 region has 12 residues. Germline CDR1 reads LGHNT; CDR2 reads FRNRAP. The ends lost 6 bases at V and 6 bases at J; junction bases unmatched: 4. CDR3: CASGQGGPEAFF. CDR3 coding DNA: TGTGCTAGTGGCCAGGGGGGGCCTGAAGCTTTCTTT.